Below, one TCR beta chain is given with its context. Its antigen specificity is not known. Per-nucleotide qualities are absent, and no much larger clonotype sits a single base away. From the cysteine through the phenylalanine, the CDR3 covers 14 amino acids. The kept DNA is CDR3 alone, 42 bases in frame from the first base. V trim: 6 bases; J trim: 6 bases; unmatched bases: 3. The germline V gene sets CDR1 to MNHEY and CDR2 to SVGAGI. The data were obtained in a study of cytomegalovirus exposure and HLA in healthy donors listed by TCRdb under 2017. About the investigation overall: An earlier analysis of 587 of the donors reported about 290 Gb of sequence data and 117 million unique TCR beta sequences from 190 million or so T cells. An early release covering about 600 HLA-typed donors comprised 300 to 350 gigabases of sequencing data and tens of millions of unique TCR sequences. Of the roughly 390 genotyped donors, approximately 80% fell in the genetic ancestry cluster associated with self-reported Caucasian donors. The study aimed to test whether signatures of past pathogen exposure could be identified by cataloging public T cell receptors. The T cell repertoires of several hundred subjects were profiled by immunosequencing and related to cytomegalovirus serostatus. A separate validation cohort of 100 to 150 different subjects was used in addition to the roughly 700-subject first cohort. To predict cytomegalovirus infection status, the study brought together high-throughput TCR immunosequencing, statistical association of individual TCRs with disease status, and machine learning. A later analysis re-analyzed previously published TCR beta repertoires from approximately 700 donors and added high-resolution HLA genotyping to study TCR occurrence patterns. Rather than using new phenotypic data, the later analysis identified candidate immune exposures from TCR beta sequences and from how often those sequences occurred across donors. To decide whether each TCR beta V gene segment behaved as functional or pseudogenic, an earlier analysis of some 600 of the donors relied on high-throughput TCR beta sequencing. Donor age, sex, ethnicity and CMV serostatus were collected together with the repertoire data. A later genetic analysis used genome-wide SNP genotypes for about three fifths of the 666 donors, treating that subset as a discovery cohort. Every repertoire in the discovery cohort had been generated on one and the same sequencing platform. Class I and class II HLA loci were covered by the typing at four-digit resolution. The number of typed donors differed by locus: about 620-640 for A, B, C, DRB1 and DQB1; approximately 520 for DQA1; some 610 for DPA1; and about 470 for DPB1. Four or five DR-DQ haplotypes were handled as single units for association and clustering, since linkage in the cohort was strong. Among about 390 genotyped donors of the cohort, an average of approximately 230,000 unique TCR beta nucleotide sequences were sequenced per donor, approximately 20% of them non-productive. What the work shows at the level of the full study, not this receptor alone: In a later genetic analysis, a missense DCLRE1C variant was associated with V-gene and J-gene trimming of TCR beta chains, and the association was replicated in an independent cohort. Only TCR beta chains were sequenced in this cohort, and the absence of alpha or paired-chain data limited detectable features. In a later analysis, HLA-associated TCR beta chains were found to be more clonally expanded and to have lower generation probabilities than equally common non-associated chains. Some IMGT-functional V segments, including TRBV6-2 and TRBV6-3, could not be distinguished by the 87-base-pair reads and were therefore excluded. In a later analysis, several top co-occurrence clusters were reported to appear linked to parvovirus B19, influenza, CMV and Epstein-Barr virus. Most CMV-associated TCR beta chains appeared to be HLA-restricted in a later analysis, and the HLA associations seemed to be driven largely by CMV exposure. Compared with the approximately 670-donor mean, donors in an Asian-associated ancestry cluster had fewer N-insertions in productive TCRs, according to a later genetic analysis. Specific HLA alleles were associated with 18,000 or so TCR beta sequences at a false discovery rate of 0.05 in a later analysis. In an earlier analysis of approximately 590 of the donors, most TCR beta V segments appeared in productive rearrangements about 87% or about 30% of the time, broadly matching IMGT annotations. The earlier analysis of almost 600 of the donors excluded roughly 17 rarely observed V segments, including chromosome 9 orphons, because counts were too low. A further reported finding was that TCR beta sequences accurately predicted the HLA-A and HLA-B alleles for most subjects in the first cohort. In the study, 150 to 200 TCR beta chains were listed as associated with cytomegalovirus. Cytomegalovirus status was reported to be diagnosed by the classifier with high specificity and sensitivity in both the original and validation cohorts. Immune exposure information for the cohort was limited to CMV serostatus. When HLA alleles, especially DR and DQ, strongly co-occurred, TCR associations were difficult to assign to individual alleles. Roughly uniform sequencing depth across donors was assumed in presence/absence analyses, although this assumption may not hold. Correlated functional status among segregating V segments might be attributable to linkage disequilibrium, but an unknown experimental factor could not be ruled out. Most TCR sequences were observed very rarely across donors, whereas some public TCRs were present in many individuals. Because HLA typing was missing for some donors at each locus, association tests included only the typed subset. In vitro tests confirmed that a few of the cytomegalovirus-associated TCR beta chains recognize cytomegalovirus antigens. A cluster of highly shared sequence variants was judged likely to represent a technical artifact of the sequencing pipeline. The authors suggested that the approach could potentially be generalized to other disease states and immunological phenotypes. In a later analysis, TCR association rates were found to vary across HLA loci, with the most associated TCRs seen for DRB1 alleles and the fewest for HLA-C alleles.

The cohort comprised 710 or so healthy bone marrow donors. Cohort members were all nominally healthy when sampled, although unrecorded immune exposures were likely present. The donor was CMV seronegative and was included in the group of over 300 seronegative cohort members. A peripheral blood sample was collected from each donor, and TCR beta sequencing was performed on peripheral blood mononuclear cells. The Qiagen DNeasy Blood Extraction Kit was used to extract genomic DNA from the blood cell samples. The library was made by the immunoSEQ multiplex PCR assay. For the multiplex PCR, a mixture combining 60 forward primers for TCR Vbeta segments and 13 reverse primers for TCR Jbeta segments was used. Amplification of the CDR3 region of rearranged TCR beta genes was performed with a multiplex PCR assay on genomic DNA. The amplified TCR beta libraries were sequenced on the Illumina HiSeq System as 87-base-pair reads. The authors' pipeline ran thus. In a later analysis, roughly 80 million unique TCR beta chains were counted across the 690 or so repertoires, and some 10 million of these chains were shared by at least two donors. Raw reads were error-corrected and collapsed into unique sequences with a nearest-neighbor algorithm that merged closely related sequences to remove PCR and sequencing errors. V, D and J gene segments were assigned by aligning CDR3 sequences to IMGT reference sequences. Each retained sequence needed at least a six-nucleotide match to both a V gene segment and a J gene segment. Rearrangements were classified as productive when the CDR3 lacked stop codons and remained in frame with V and J, and all other rearrangements were classified as non-productive. Following IMGT convention, CDR3 was defined as the stretch from the second conserved V-encoded cysteine to the conserved J-encoded phenylalanine. Sequences without an unambiguous match to a single V gene segment were excluded from the earlier analysis of over 500 of the donors. In an earlier analysis of 587 of the donors, V segments were called functional above 56.7% productive rearrangements and were called segregating when the between-donor standard deviation exceeded 5%. To diagnose cytomegalovirus status from the catalog of TCR beta chain sequences, a statistical classification framework was built. In a later analysis, V and J genes were assigned by comparing TCR nucleotide sequences against IMGT/GENE-DB human TR gene sequences. Using the TCRdist pipeline, a later analysis assigned CDR3 sequences along with most-parsimonious VDJ recombination scenarios. In a later analysis, every TCR beta chain was defined by the combination of its CDR3 amino acid sequence and its V-gene family, and reads without a unique V-gene family were dropped. As a way to deal with suspected cross-contamination and a sequencing artifact, a later analysis dropped over 550 nucleotide sequences that were highly shared and had low generation probability. In a later analysis, a clonal expansion index was calculated for each public chain from normalized within-repertoire ranks of inferred template counts. Generation probabilities in a later analysis came from a VDJ recombination model fitted to out-of-frame rearrangements, and those results were checked against IGoR. In a later analysis, hypergeometric tests were used to score TCR-TCR, TCR-HLA and TCR-CMV co-occurrence, with a repertoire-size bias correction applied to TCR pairs. To estimate false discovery rates, a later analysis permuted the HLA or CMV assignments 20 times. In a later analysis, co-occurring TCRs were grouped with DBSCAN, and TCRdist sequence similarity was added when clustering was performed within HLA-allele-positive subsets. Repertoires with fewer than 30,000 or more than 120,000 public chains, plus five repertoires with anomalous nucleotide sharing, were excluded from co-occurrence clustering. The table comes from immuneACCESS by way of TCRdb, which keeps in-frame sequences with V and J called. Part of the clones is missing from these tables; in studies checked, under half for an unresolved V gene and the rest for unknown reasons. From that table come the V and J calls and clone size; the DNA was used to work out D and trimming. For this sample the table gives 95,000 to 100,000 clones, of which more than 80% were detected only once. The top ten constitute 3.5% to 5% of the sample.

The clonotype was recovered from a man under 40 in good health and CMV-seronegative. Specimen: PBMCs. Recombination linked TRBV6-5 to TRBJ2-1; 12 bases in the middle match TRBD2. In nucleotides, the sequence is TGTGCCAGCAGGTCTAGCGGGGGGGGCAATGAGCAGTTCTTC. It is translated as CASRSSGGGNEQFF.